This T cell receptor beta chain was observed in a study of OX40 agonist ivuxolimab in advanced cancers. Turning to the study itself: An agonistic human IgG2 monoclonal antibody against OX40 (CD134) was given.

Profiling relied on immunoSEQ multiplex PCR, and the TCRdb table lists in-frame clones only, not all of them. The sample has about 43,000 clones, just over 90% seen once. For this clone: Its antigen remains unknown.

Germline CDR1 and CDR2: LNHDA and SQIVND (reference sequence). The CDR3 is 12 amino acids. The V end lost 3 bases, the J end lost 5 bases, and 8 bases lay between the germline ends. The study, taken as a whole, reports: Antigen specificity of clonally expanded peripheral T cells was not established. Clonal expansion was seen in CD4+ and CD8+ blood T cells by week 6 at 0.1 to 3.0 mg/kg.

Material: CD4+ or CD8+ T cells sorted from blood, obtained in a trial of the OX40 agonist ivuxolimab. This receptor was obtained from an adult with an advanced solid tumor such as melanoma, head and neck, liver or kidney cancer. This sequence joins TRBV19 and TRBJ2-7; D unresolved. CDR3 region: CASSMARDEQYF. In nucleotides, the CDR3 is TGTGCCAGTAGTATGGCTCGGGACGAGCAGTACTTC. Full variable domain (rest looked up from reference TRBV19 and TRBJ2-7): DGGITQSPKYLFRKEGQNVTLSCEQNLNHDAMYWYRQDPGQGLRLIYYSQIVNDFQKGDIAEGYSVSREKKESFPLTVTSAQKNPTAFYLCASSMARDEQYFGPGTRLTVT.